This T cell receptor (beta chain) was sequenced during a study of T cell changes during pregnancy in multiple sclerosis. V shed 1 base and J 8 bases; nucleotides not matched to a gene: 2. The CDR3 is 13 amino acids. The germline gives CDR1 SGHTA, CDR2 FQGNSA. The method was immunoSEQ multiplex PCR; TCRdb's version includes in-frame clones alone and lacks a portion of them. The table lists 60,000 or so clones, over 90% of them singletons. This clonotype was sampled from a female donor with multiple sclerosis, enrolled in a pregnancy study. J is TRBJ1-5 and V is TRBV7-2; 7 bases are a match to TRBD1. The sample in question was peripheral blood, obtained in the first trimester of pregnancy. The CDR3: CASSLDRGEPQHF. The CDR3 bases are TGTGCCAGCAGCTTAGACAGGGGTGAGCCCCAGCATTTT.